These 2 T cell receptor beta chains were all obtained from the same sample, sequenced in a study of T-cell memory formation after mild COVID-19. TCRdb used MiXCR to reprocess the 5' RACE reads, holding one entry per CDR3 protein. The data show some 410,000 distinct CDR3 sequences, roughly a quarter seen once. The specimen sequenced was PBMCs or a T cell subset sorted from them (not recorded which). All receptors come from an adult woman who had mild COVID-19 (a few samples of this study predate the infection). Cell type and time point are not known.

This rearrangement joins TRBV20-1 to TRBJ1-5, with TRBD1 identical over 7 bases. With 4 bases clipped from V and 3 bases from J, the junction kept 15 bases outside the gene matches. The CDR3 is 17 amino acids. CDR1 DFQATT and CDR2 SNEGSKA come from the germline V gene (reference sequence). The CDR3 sequence: CSATKFTGVNPNQPQHF. In DNA form, the CDR3 reads TGCAGTGCTACCAAATTTACAGGGGTCAACCCCAATCAGCCCCAGCATTTT.

V is TRBV6-5 and J is TRBJ1-1; D perhaps matches TRBD1 (6 bases). V dropped 8 bases and J dropped 1 base, with 17 bases sitting between them. Per the germline V gene, CDR1 is MNHEY and CDR2 is SVGAGI. This CDR3 spans 15 amino acids. The CDR3 DNA reads TGTGCCAGCCAAAACCCCAGGGGTCCGAACACTGAAGCTTTCTTT. Translating it yields CASQNPRGPNTEAFF.